Following are 24 T cell receptor beta chains from one sample sequenced in a study of blood T cell repertoires in COVID-19. The repertoire was sequenced with immunoSEQ multiplex PCR; TCRdb's copy has only in-frame clones and lacks some. The repertoire holds about 53,000 clones, with 80% to 90% as singletons. Sequencing used peripheral blood. The origin of the receptors is a woman aged 55-70 years with acute or convalescent COVID-19.

CDR3 amino acids: CASSVDRATEAFF. The CDR3 DNA reads as TGTGCCAGCAGTGTGGACAGGGCAACTGAAGCTTTCTTT. The chain is built from TRBV6-4 and TRBJ1-1; 8 bases fit TRBD1. Trimming at V came to 4 bases and at J to 5 bases, leaving 3 bases not matched to a gene. In germline, CDR1 is MRHNA, CDR2 SNTAGT. The CDR3 has 13 amino acids.

The rearrangement uses TRBV2 and TRBJ2-5, with 7 bases aligning to TRBD2. CDR1 and CDR2 from the germline V gene are SNHLY and FYNNEI. V was clipped by 6 bases and J by 1 base; unmatched bases: 17. The CDR3 runs to 18 residues. The CDR3, as DNA: TGTGCCAGCAGCCCTGGGTCTTGGGGGGGTAAGGTCCAAGAGACCCAGTACTTC. This codes for CASSPGSWGGKVQETQYF.

The rearrangement uses TRBV6-5 and TRBJ2-4; a weak D match, TRBD1 (8 bases). Germline V gene sequence: CDR1 MNHEY, CDR2 SVGAGI. The V gene lost 6 bases and the J gene lost 13 bases, with 22 bases spanning the gap. The CDR3 spans 14 residues. CDR3 sequence: CASRLGQGGGGQYF. The CDR3 bases are TGTGCCAGCAGGCTAGGACAGGGAGGGGGGGGACAGTACTTC.

Turning to this clone: At the DNA level, this CDR3 is encoded by other sequences in the same sample as well. The chain has TRBV30 and TRBJ1-6, with TRBD1 matching 7 bases. Trimming at V came to 8 bases and at J to 10 bases, leaving 11 bases not matched to a gene. From germline, CDR1 is GTSNPN and CDR2 SVGIG (reference sequence). The CDR3 runs 13 residues. The chain's CDR3 is CALQGDIGSPLHF. In nucleotides, the CDR3 is TGTGCCCTCCAGGGGGATATAGGCTCACCCCTCCACTTT.

V and J are TRBV30 and TRBJ1-1, with a weak D call TRBD1 (5 bases). Trimming removed 0 bases from V and 5 bases from J, with 10 bases in between. The CDR3 has 13 amino acids. CDR1 is GTSNPN and CDR2 is SVGIG in the germline V gene (reference sequence). The CDR3 is CAWSVQGRTEAFF. CDR3 nucleotides: TGTGCCTGGAGTGTGCAGGGAAGGACTGAAGCTTTCTTT.

The V call is TRBV9, the J call TRBJ2-2; D might be TRBD2 (6 bases). Germline lookup yields CDR1 SGDLS and CDR2 YYNGEE. The CDR3 extends over 15 amino acids. Trimming took 0 bases from V and 4 from J, leaving 10 bases between them. The DNA of the CDR3 is TGTGCCAGCAGCGTAGCTGGGAGGTCCACCGGGGAGCTGTTTTTT. It yields the protein CASSVAGRSTGELFF.

V gene TRBV9 combines with J gene TRBJ1-1, with 11 bases matching TRBD1. Germline values: CDR1 SGDLS, CDR2 YYNGEE. CDR3 length equals 17 residues. V lost 4 bases, J lost 7 bases, and 15 bases stayed unmatched. In DNA form, the CDR3 reads TGTGCCAGCAGCTACAAACCCATGGGACAGGGGGGAATTGAAGCTTTCTTT. Translation gives CASSYKPMGQGGIEAFF.

This chain connects TRBV2 to TRBJ1-3, with D uncertain. V was clipped by 4 bases and J by 0 bases, with 13 bases between them. Germline V gene lookup returns CDR1 SNHLY and CDR2 FYNNEI. The CDR3 runs 16 residues. CDR3 sequence: CASSVGTTRSGNTIYF. The CDR3 DNA reads as TGTGCCAGCAGTGTTGGCACAACCCGCTCTGGAAACACCATATATTTT. Variable domain in full (rest from reference TRBV2 and TRBJ1-3): EPEVTQTPSHQVTQMGQEVILRCVPISNHLYFYWYRQILGQKVEFLVSFYNNEISEKSEIFDDQFSVERPDGSNFTLKIRSTKLEDSAMYFCASSVGTTRSGNTIYFGEGSWLTVV.

Turning to this clone: The limits of the CDR3 on the DNA are not certain, so only TCRdb's listed CDR3 is given. This rearrangement joins TRBV2 to TRBJ2-1; TRBD2 is the table's D call, not checked against the DNA. CDR1 and CDR2 (germline): SNHLY, FYNNEI. The length of the CDR3 is 15 amino acids, counting both ends. CDR3 region: CASILGGRLGPEQFF.

The J gene is TRBJ2-1, the V gene TRBV2; the D gene is possibly TRBD2 (5 bases). CDR3 length: 13 residues. Germline V lookup: CDR1 SNHLY, CDR2 FYNNEI. Trimming left V 7 bases short and J 5 bases short, with 12 bases between. The CDR3 loop reads CASKYSGDNEQFF. CDR3 DNA sequence: TGTGCCAGCAAATACAGCGGCGACAATGAGCAGTTCTTC. Filled out from reference TRBV2 and TRBJ2-1, the complete variable domain reads EPEVTQTPSHQVTQMGQEVILRCVPISNHLYFYWYRQILGQKVEFLVSFYNNEISEKSEIFDDQFSVERPDGSNFTLKIRSTKLEDSAMYFCASKYSGDNEQFFGPGTRLTVL.

This clone is labeled medium-sized. V and J are TRBV7-2 and TRBJ2-1; D may be TRBD1 (5 bases). The CDR3 loop spans 14 amino acids. V gave up 4 bases and J gave up 12 bases, with 19 bases separating them. Germline V lookup: CDR1 SGHTA, CDR2 FQGNSA. The CDR3 protein is CASSSGTGGVGQFF. CDR3 DNA: TGTGCCAGCAGCTCGGGCACAGGTGGAGTAGGGCAGTTCTTC.

This chain connects TRBV4-1 to TRBJ1-2; 10 nucleotides agree with TRBD1. Germline V lookup: CDR1 MGHRA, CDR2 YSYEKL. This CDR3 region has 15 residues. V trimming: 7 bases; J trimming: 8 bases; junction bases outside the gene matches: 13. The CDR3 nucleotides are TGCGCCAGCACCCGAATCGGGACAGGGGATAAGGGCTACACCTTC. Its translation: CASTRIGTGDKGYTF.

The chain recombines TRBV6-5 with TRBJ1-5; 9 bases align to TRBD1. The CDR3 sequence is 16 residues long. V trimming: 4 bases; J trimming: 4 bases; junction bases outside the gene matches: 8. CDR1 MNHEY and CDR2 SVGAGI come from the germline V gene. The CDR3 DNA reads as TGTGCCAGCAGTTCTACAGGGGGCGCAGGGAATCAGCCCCAGCATTTT. Its protein product is CASSSTGGAGNQPQHF.

This clone has just one count. V usage is TRBV28 and J usage is TRBJ2-5, with D possibly being TRBD1 (7 bases). The germline CDR1 and CDR2 sequences are MDHEN and SYDVKM. The CDR3 runs 15 residues. V lost 3 bases, J lost 4 bases, and 15 bases lay in between. This CDR3 is CASSFGGGAGETQYF. The CDR3 DNA reads TGTGCCAGCAGTTTTGGAGGGGGCGCTGGAGAGACCCAGTACTTC.

The V and J genes are TRBV15 and TRBJ1-4; 10 bases are shared with TRBD1. This CDR3 is 15 amino acids long. Unmatched junction bases numbered 7, after V lost 5 bases and J lost 7 bases. Germline CDR1 LNHNV, CDR2 YYDKDF (reference sequence). The CDR3 DNA sequence: TGTGCCACCAGCGGGGGGGACAGGGGCGTTGAAAAACTGTTTTTT. Translating it yields CATSGGDRGVEKLFF.

The gene calls are TRBV18 and TRBJ2-5; D perhaps matches TRBD1 (6 bases). The CDR3 has 17 residues. V gave up 3 bases and J gave up 5 bases, with 22 bases separating them. Germline CDR1 and CDR2: KGHSH and LQKENI. DNA for the CDR3: TGTGCCAGCTCACCTTCAGGGGACGTGGCCATCCGGGAGACCCAGTACTTC. It codes for CASSPSGDVAIRETQYF.

This clone was seen just once. The rearrangement links TRBV4-1 to TRBJ1-1; D uncertain. CDR1 and CDR2 from the germline V gene are MGHRA and YSYEKL. The V end lost 2 bases, the J end lost 4 bases, and 8 bases lay between the germline ends. This CDR3 region has 13 residues. Here the CDR3 DNA reads TGCGCCAGCAGCCAACAACCAGGCACTGAAGCTTTCTTT. It specifies CASSQQPGTEAFF.

This sequence joins TRBV27 and TRBJ1-4, with 9 bases identical to TRBD1. Germline V lookup: CDR1 MNHEY, CDR2 SMNVEV (reference sequence). CDR3 length equals 15 residues. V dropped 2 bases and J dropped 8; count of bases not matched to a gene: 6. For the CDR3, the DNA is TGTGCCAGCAGTTTAACCGGGACAGGGCGAGAAAAACTGTTTTTT. Amino acid sequence: CASSLTGTGREKLFF.

The V call is TRBV6-5, the J call TRBJ1-1; the D is unclear. This CDR3 is 13 amino acids long. Germline-derived CDR1 and CDR2 are MNHEY and SVGAGI. V lost 7 bases and J lost 1, with 10 bases in between. DNA of the CDR3: TGTGCCAGCAAAAGTCCAGAGAACACTGAAGCTTTCTTT. This translates into CASKSPENTEAFF.

This clone was observed once. The CDR3 is CATSDSGQALNQPQHF. The CDR3 DNA follows: TGTGCCACCAGTGACTCAGGACAGGCATTGAATCAGCCCCAGCATTTT. The chain employs TRBV24-1 and TRBJ1-5, with 7 bases aligning to TRBD1. Trimming removed 4 bases from V and 4 bases from J; junction bases left unmatched: 9. The CDR3 extends over 16 amino acids. CDR1 is KGHDR and CDR2 is SFDVKD in the germline V gene.

The CDR3 DNA reads as TGTGCAAGTCTCCTCTGGAGGGCTTGGAACGCTGAAGCTTTCTTT. This sequence encodes CASLLWRAWNAEAFF. V usage is TRBV12-2 and J usage is TRBJ1-1. TRBV12-2 is recorded as a pseudogene. This CDR3 comprises 15 residues.

The V call is TRBV15, the J call TRBJ2-5; D perhaps matches TRBD1 (5 bases). The CDR3 runs to 12 residues. Germline values: CDR1 LNHNV, CDR2 YYDKDF (reference sequence). V gave up 3 bases and J gave up 4 bases, with 6 bases separating them. The CDR3 is CATSSQGETQYF. The DNA of the CDR3 is TGTGCCACCAGCAGCCAGGGAGAGACCCAGTACTTC.

The chain combines TRBV9 with TRBJ2-7; 7 bases align to TRBD1. V lost 0 bases to trimming and J lost 5 bases; unmatched junction nucleotides: 8. Per the germline V gene, CDR1 is SGDLS and CDR2 is YYNGEE. The CDR3 totals 15 residues. The CDR3 sequence: CASSVAPGQRNEQYF. Here the CDR3 DNA reads TGTGCCAGCAGCGTAGCCCCGGGACAGCGCAACGAGCAGTACTTC.

This chain connects TRBV19 to TRBJ2-7; unclear D gene. The CDR3 extends over 13 amino acids. Trimming pared 8 bases from V and 0 bases from J, leaving 11 bases between. CDR1 is LNHDA and CDR2 is SQIVND in the germline V gene (reference sequence). The CDR3 protein is CASGPYSSYEQYF. In nucleotides, the CDR3 is TGTGCCAGTGGTCCCTATAGCTCCTACGAGCAGTACTTC.